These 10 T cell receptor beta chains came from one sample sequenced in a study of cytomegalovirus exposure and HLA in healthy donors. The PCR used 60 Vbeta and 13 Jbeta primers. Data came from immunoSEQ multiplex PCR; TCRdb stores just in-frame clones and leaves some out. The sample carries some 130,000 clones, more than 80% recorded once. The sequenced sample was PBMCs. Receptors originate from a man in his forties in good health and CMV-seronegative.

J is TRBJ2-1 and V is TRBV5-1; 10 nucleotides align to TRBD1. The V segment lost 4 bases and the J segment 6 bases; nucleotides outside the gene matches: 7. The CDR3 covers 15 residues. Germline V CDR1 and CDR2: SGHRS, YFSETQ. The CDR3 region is CASSKLGQGVNEQFF. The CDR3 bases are TGCGCCAGCAGCAAACTCGGACAGGGGGTCAATGAGCAGTTCTTC.

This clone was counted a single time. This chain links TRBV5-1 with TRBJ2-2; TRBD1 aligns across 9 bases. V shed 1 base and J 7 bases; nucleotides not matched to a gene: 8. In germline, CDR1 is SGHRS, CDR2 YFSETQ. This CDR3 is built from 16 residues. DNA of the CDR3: TGCGCCAGCAGCTTGCTGGACAGGGGAAGGGGCGGGGAGCTGTTTTTT. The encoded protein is CASSLLDRGRGGELFF.

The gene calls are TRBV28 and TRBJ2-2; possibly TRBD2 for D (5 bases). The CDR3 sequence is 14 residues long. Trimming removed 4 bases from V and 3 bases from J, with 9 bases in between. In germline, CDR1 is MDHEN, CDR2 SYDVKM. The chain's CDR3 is CASSSGLYTGELFF. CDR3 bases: TGTGCCAGCAGTTCCGGACTTTACACCGGGGAGCTGTTTTTT. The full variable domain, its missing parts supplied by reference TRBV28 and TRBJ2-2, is DVKVTQSSRYLVKRTGEKVFLECVQDMDHENMFWYRQDPGLGLRLIYFSYDVKMKEKGDIPEGYSVSREKKERFSLILESASTNQTSMYLCASSSGLYTGELFFGEGSRLTVL.

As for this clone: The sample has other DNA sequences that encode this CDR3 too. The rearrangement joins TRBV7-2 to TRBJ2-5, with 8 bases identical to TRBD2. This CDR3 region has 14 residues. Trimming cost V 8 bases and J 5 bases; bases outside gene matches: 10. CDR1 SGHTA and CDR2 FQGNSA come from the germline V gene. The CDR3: CASSYSGGSETQYF. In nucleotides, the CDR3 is TGTGCCAGCTCGTACAGCGGGGGCTCGGAGACCCAGTACTTC.

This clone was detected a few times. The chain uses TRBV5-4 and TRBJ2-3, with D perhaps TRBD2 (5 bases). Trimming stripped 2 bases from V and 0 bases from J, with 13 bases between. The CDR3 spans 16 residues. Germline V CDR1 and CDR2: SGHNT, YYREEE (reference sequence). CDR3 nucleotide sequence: TGTGCCAGCAGCTTAGGAGGAAGATCTAGCACAGATACGCAGTATTTT. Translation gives CASSLGGRSSTDTQYF.

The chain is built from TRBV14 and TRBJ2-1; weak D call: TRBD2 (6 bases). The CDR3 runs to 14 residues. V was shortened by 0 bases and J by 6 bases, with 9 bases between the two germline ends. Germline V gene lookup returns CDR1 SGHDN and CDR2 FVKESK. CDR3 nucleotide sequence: TGTGCCAGCAGCCAAGATATGGGGGGCAATGAGCAGTTCTTC. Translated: CASSQDMGGNEQFF. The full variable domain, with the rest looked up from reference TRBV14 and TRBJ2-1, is EAGVTQFPSHSVIEKGQTVTLRCDPISGHDNLYWYRRVMGKEIKFLLHFVKESKQDESGMPNNRFLAERTGGTYSTLKVQPAELEDSGVYFCASSQDMGGNEQFFGPGTRLTVL.

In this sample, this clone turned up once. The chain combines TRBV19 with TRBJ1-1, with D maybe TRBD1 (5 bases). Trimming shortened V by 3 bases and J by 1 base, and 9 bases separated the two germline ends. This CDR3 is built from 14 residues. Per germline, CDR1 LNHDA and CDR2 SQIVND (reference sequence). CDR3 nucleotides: TGTGCCAGTAGTATGGGACTAAGGAACACTGAAGCTTTCTTT. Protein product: CASSMGLRNTEAFF.

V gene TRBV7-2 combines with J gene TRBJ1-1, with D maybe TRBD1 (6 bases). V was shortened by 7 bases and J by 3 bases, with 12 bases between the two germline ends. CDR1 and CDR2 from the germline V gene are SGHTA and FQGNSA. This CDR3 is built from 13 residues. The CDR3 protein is CASTVTGYTEAFF. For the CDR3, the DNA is TGTGCCAGCACCGTGACAGGATACACTGAAGCTTTCTTT.

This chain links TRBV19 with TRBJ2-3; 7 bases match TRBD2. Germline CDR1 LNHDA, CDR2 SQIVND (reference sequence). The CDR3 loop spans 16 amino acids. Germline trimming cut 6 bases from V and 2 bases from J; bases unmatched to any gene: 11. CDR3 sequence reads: CASSPLGGGVTDTQYF. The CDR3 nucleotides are TGTGCCAGTAGCCCATTAGGCGGGGGAGTCACAGATACGCAGTATTTT.

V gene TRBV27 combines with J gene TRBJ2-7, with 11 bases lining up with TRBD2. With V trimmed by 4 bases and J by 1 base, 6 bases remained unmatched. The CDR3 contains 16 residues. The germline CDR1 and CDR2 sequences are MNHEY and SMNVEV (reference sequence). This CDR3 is CASSSTTSGKSYEQYF. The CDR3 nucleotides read TGTGCCAGCAGTTCCACGACTAGCGGGAAGTCCTACGAGCAGTACTTC.